This entry concerns a single T cell receptor (beta chain). No antigen is known for it. This table comes from immunoSEQ multiplex PCR, and its TCRdb copy is limited to in-frame clones, with some not included. The data hold 50,000 to 60,000 clones, with roughly two thirds observed a single time. The entry originates in a study of CD4+ T cells in melanoma. Study findings and constraints: CD8+ T cell, macrophage and B cell function reportedly correlated with neoantigen-specific CD4+ T cells.

Specimen: tumor tissue. The receptor comes from a human donor with melanoma.

Here the CDR3 DNA reads TGTGCCAGCAGCTCACCGGCACACAGAGCAGGGTCCTATGGCTACACCTTC. Translation gives CASSSPAHRAGSYGYTF. The V and J genes are TRBV28 and TRBJ1-2, with D perhaps matching TRBD1 (5 bases). This CDR3 spans 17 amino acids. The germline V and J ends were trimmed by 6 bases and 4 bases, with 24 bases remaining between them. CDR1 is MDHEN, CDR2 SYDVKM, per germline.